Listed below are T cell receptor beta chains from one sample, sequenced in a study of blood T cells in healthy people across ages. MiXCR, run by TCRdb on the 5' RACE reads, gives a single entry per CDR3 protein. Of roughly 900,000 distinct CDR3 sequences listed, around 46% are singletons. The source material was blood. The receptors were gathered from a man younger than 40 in good health. Both conserved end residues are part of each CDR3. Each record gives: D gene, V gene, CDR3 protein. A D gene is named only where the DNA matches it firmly.

d_call: TRBD2; v_call: TRBV11-2; cdr3_aa: CASRTPRDYNTDTQYF
d_call: -; v_call: TRBV6-5; cdr3_aa: CASSYSHRANAYEQYF
d_call: TRBD1; v_call: TRBV20-1; cdr3_aa: CSARQGVWNQPQHF
d_call: -; v_call: TRBV30; cdr3_aa: CAGSVRDLQYF
d_call: TRBD1; v_call: TRBV20-1; cdr3_aa: CSAPPGTDFSQPQHF
d_call: TRBD2; v_call: TRBV4-2; cdr3_aa: CASSQDEGASGGNEQFF
d_call: -; v_call: TRBV6-2/TRBV6-3; cdr3_aa: CASSYTSGPYEQYF
d_call: -; v_call: TRBV4-2; cdr3_aa: CASSQEGRQRNSPLHF
d_call: -; v_call: TRBV5-8; cdr3_aa: CASGQGGSTDTQYF
d_call: TRBD2; v_call: TRBV11-2; cdr3_aa: CASSLESGGNEQFF
d_call: TRBD2; v_call: TRBV7-3; cdr3_aa: CASSPTPLAEQFF
d_call: -; v_call: TRBV6-1; cdr3_aa: CASSESIQGPYGYTF
d_call: TRBD1; v_call: TRBV29-1; cdr3_aa: CSGRRGITEAFF
d_call: -; v_call: TRBV4-1; cdr3_aa: CASSQEGVQETQYF
d_call: -; v_call: TRBV10-3; cdr3_aa: CAISAQGFSGANVLTF